The sequence of this T cell receptor (beta chain) was determined in a study of cytomegalovirus exposure and HLA in healthy donors (dated by TCRdb to 2017 to 2019). General notes on the study: In an earlier analysis of 450 to 750 of the donors, 276 Gb of sequence data and some 120 million unique TCR beta sequences from 180 million or so T cells were reported. About 320 gigabases of sequencing data and approximately 85 million unique TCR sequences were included in an early release covering roughly 600 HLA-typed donors. The genetic ancestry cluster associated with self-reported Caucasian donors included over 80% of the approximately 400 genotyped donors. The study aimed to test whether cataloging public T cell receptors could reveal signatures of past pathogen exposure. Using immunosequencing, the study profiled T cell repertoires from fewer than 700 subjects and related those repertoires to cytomegalovirus serostatus. In addition to the first cohort of hundreds of subjects, a separate validation cohort of approximately 120 different subjects was used. To predict cytomegalovirus infection status, the study brought together high-throughput TCR immunosequencing, statistical association of individual TCRs with disease status, and machine learning. To study patterns of TCR occurrence, a later analysis re-analyzed previously published TCR beta repertoires from 666 donors and added high-resolution HLA genotyping. Rather than drawing on any new phenotypic data, the later analysis identified candidate immune exposures from TCR beta sequences and the way those sequences occurred across donors. To decide whether each TCR beta V gene segment behaved as functional or pseudogenic, an earlier analysis of approximately 600 of the donors relied on high-throughput TCR beta sequencing. Alongside the repertoire data, information on donor age, sex, ethnicity and CMV serostatus was compiled. Genome-wide SNP genotypes for about 65% of the roughly 670 donors were used in a later genetic analysis, which treated that subset as a discovery cohort. Every discovery cohort repertoire had been produced on one sequencing platform. Class I and class II HLA loci were covered by the typing at four-digit resolution. Typing coverage differed by locus: A, B, C, DRB1 and DQB1 were typed in roughly 620-640 donors, DQA1 in roughly 500, DPA1 in some 570, and DPB1 in 472. Because of strong linkage in the cohort, roughly five DR-DQ haplotypes were treated as single units for association and clustering. Across about 380 genotyped donors of the cohort, an average of about 220,000 unique TCR beta nucleotide sequences per donor were sequenced, and approximately 19% of those sequences were non-productive. Points the paper makes about the study in general: The sequencing pipeline was judged likely to have produced a cluster of highly shared sequence variants as a technical artifact. This cohort had only TCR beta chains sequenced, and the lack of alpha or paired-chain data limited which features could be detected. While some public TCRs were present in many individuals, most TCR sequences turned up only very rarely across donors. Some IMGT-functional V segments, including TRBV6-2 and TRBV6-3, could not be told apart with the 87-base-pair reads, so those segments were excluded. According to a later analysis, parvovirus B19, influenza, CMV and Epstein-Barr virus appeared linked to several top co-occurrence clusters. The study gave a list of about 150 TCR beta chains associated with cytomegalovirus. According to a later genetic analysis, donors in an Asian-associated ancestry cluster had fewer N-insertions in productive TCRs than the approximately 650-donor mean. It was suggested by the authors that the approach could potentially be generalized to other disease states and immunological phenotypes. A few of the identified cytomegalovirus-associated TCR beta chains were confirmed in vitro to be specific for cytomegalovirus antigens. For the cohort, immune exposure information was limited to CMV serostatus. In a later analysis, the rate of TCR association differed among HLA loci, with DRB1 alleles having the most associated TCRs and HLA-C alleles having the fewest. In a later analysis, most CMV-associated TCR beta chains were found to appear HLA-restricted, with HLA associations seemingly driven largely by CMV exposure. In a later genetic analysis, a missense DCLRE1C variant was associated with V-gene and J-gene trimming of TCR beta chains, and the association was replicated in an independent cohort. A further reported finding was that TCR beta sequences accurately predicted the HLA-A and HLA-B alleles for most subjects in the first cohort. A later analysis found that HLA-associated TCR beta chains were more clonally expanded and had lower generation probabilities than equally common non-associated chains. Linkage disequilibrium might explain the correlated functional status among segregating V segments, but an unknown experimental factor could not be excluded. Specific HLA alleles were associated with some 15,000 TCR beta sequences at a false discovery rate of 0.05 in a later analysis. Broadly in line with IMGT annotations, most TCR beta V segments showed up in productive rearrangements about 90% or about 30% of the time in an earlier analysis of several hundred of the donors. Cytomegalovirus status was reported to be diagnosed by the classifier with high specificity and sensitivity in both the original and validation cohorts. When HLA alleles, especially DR and DQ, strongly co-occurred, attributing TCR associations to individual alleles was difficult. The earlier analysis of fewer than 750 of the donors excluded fewer than 20 rarely observed V segments, including chromosome 9 orphons, because counts were too low. Presence/absence analyses assumed roughly uniform sequencing depth across donors, an assumption that may not hold. HLA typing was unavailable for some donors at each locus, so association tests used only the typed subset.

The protocol used for the library was the immunoSEQ multiplex PCR assay. For the multiplex PCR, a mixture combining 60 forward primers for TCR Vbeta segments and 13 reverse primers for TCR Jbeta segments was used. A multiplex PCR assay on genomic DNA amplified the CDR3 region of rearranged TCR beta genes. On the Illumina HiSeq System, the amplified TCR beta libraries were sequenced as 87-base-pair reads. Per the source publication's procedure: A later analysis counted about 82 million unique TCR beta chains across the 550 to 700 repertoires, and 10 million to 12 million of these chains were shared by at least two donors. Raw reads were error-corrected and collapsed into unique sequences with a nearest-neighbor algorithm that merged closely related sequences to remove PCR and sequencing errors. V, D and J gene segments were assigned by aligning CDR3 sequences to IMGT reference sequences. For a sequence to be retained, a match of at least six nucleotides to both a V gene segment and a J gene segment was required. A rearrangement was called productive if the CDR3 had no stop codons and remained in frame with V and J, and every other rearrangement was called non-productive. CDR3 was defined according to IMGT convention as the region running from the second conserved V-encoded cysteine to the conserved J-encoded phenylalanine. In an earlier analysis of approximately 590 of the donors, sequences lacking an unambiguous match to a single V gene segment were excluded. In an earlier analysis of about 590 of the donors, a V segment was called functional when productive rearrangements were above 56.7%, and segregating when the standard deviation between donors exceeded 5%. To diagnose cytomegalovirus status from the catalog of TCR beta chain sequences, a statistical classification framework was built. In a later analysis, TCR nucleotide sequences were compared against IMGT/GENE-DB human TR gene sequences so that V and J genes could be assigned. The TCRdist pipeline was used in a later analysis to assign CDR3 sequences and most-parsimonious VDJ recombination scenarios. A later analysis defined each TCR beta chain by its CDR3 amino acid sequence plus V-gene family, and excluded reads lacking a unique V-gene family. As a way to deal with suspected cross-contamination and a sequencing artifact, a later analysis dropped hundreds of nucleotide sequences that were highly shared and had low generation probability. In a later analysis, a clonal expansion index was calculated for each public chain from normalized within-repertoire ranks of inferred template counts. Generation probabilities in a later analysis came from a VDJ recombination model fitted to out-of-frame rearrangements, and those results were checked against IGoR. In a later analysis, hypergeometric tests were used to score TCR-TCR, TCR-HLA and TCR-CMV co-occurrence, with a repertoire-size bias correction applied to TCR pairs. A later analysis estimated false discovery rates by permuting HLA or CMV assignments 20 times. In a later analysis, co-occurring TCRs were grouped with DBSCAN, and TCRdist sequence similarity was added when clustering was performed within HLA-allele-positive subsets. Co-occurrence clustering excluded repertoires with fewer than 30,000 or more than 120,000 public chains, plus five with anomalous nucleotide sharing. TCRdb holds this immuneACCESS table with in-frame rearrangements only. Some clones are missing; in checked studies, unresolved V genes explain under half, and the rest has no known cause. The V and J calls and the clone size are those of that table, but D and trimming were determined from the DNA. This sample holds about 140,000 clones; about four fifths were observed only once. 4.3% of the sample is in the top ten clones.

The CDR3 sequence holds 16 residues, the cysteine and phenylalanine included. Of the read, only the CDR3 DNA is kept; its 48 bases are in frame from base 1. Cut back by 6 bases and 6 bases, the V and J ends lie 21 bases apart. The germline V gene encodes CDR1 MNHEY and CDR2 SMNVEV (reference sequence). The cohort consisted of fewer than 700 healthy bone marrow donors. At the time of sampling, every cohort member was nominally healthy, though immune exposures that went unrecorded were likely present. The donor was CMV seropositive and was included in the group of approximately 300 seropositive cohort members. A peripheral blood sample was collected from each donor, and TCR beta sequencing was performed on peripheral blood mononuclear cells. Genomic DNA was extracted from the blood cell samples with the Qiagen DNeasy Blood Extraction Kit. About this clone: Its recognized antigen is unknown. The input lacks base qualities; no much larger clone sits a single base away.

The sample was PBMCs. The TCR sequence derives from a woman between 40 and 50 years old in good health and CMV-seropositive. The chain uses TRBV27 and TRBJ2-1; 5 matching bases give a weak D call of TRBD2. The CDR3 protein sequence reads: CASSVILGEKGNEQFF. The nucleotide sequence is given as TGTGCCAGCAGCGTTATCCTCGGGGAGAAGGGCAATGAGCAGTTCTTC.